Following are 7 T cell receptor beta chains from one sample sequenced in a study of pediatric ulcerative colitis. Clones were sequenced by immunoSEQ multiplex PCR, and TCRdb holds only the in-frame ones, with some missing. Here the sample spans about 64,000 clones, just over 75% being singletons. The material sequenced was blood. The receptors originated from a boy under 18 with moderate ulcerative colitis.

This clone was detected once. The chain couples TRBV10-3 to TRBJ2-3, with unresolved D. Germline V gene lookup returns CDR1 ENHRY and CDR2 SYGVKD. Trimming removed 6 bases from V and 0 bases from J, with 7 bases in between. The CDR3 covers 13 residues. CDR3 loop: CAIRGRSTDTQYF. DNA of the CDR3: TGTGCCATCAGAGGCAGGAGCACAGATACGCAGTATTTT.

This clone has a handful of counts. The V call is TRBV14, the J call TRBJ1-1; 7 bases fit TRBD1. This CDR3 is built from 14 residues. Per the germline V gene, CDR1 is SGHDN and CDR2 is FVKESK. The V gene end was trimmed by 5 bases and the J gene end by 4 bases; junction bases not matched to a gene: 7. The chain's CDR3 is CASSFEGAGTEAFF. In nucleotides, the CDR3 is TGTGCCAGCAGCTTCGAGGGGGCAGGCACTGAAGCTTTCTTT.

V usage is TRBV11-2 and J usage is TRBJ2-1, with 14 bases that match TRBD2. V lost 5 bases, J lost 0 bases, and 9 bases stayed unmatched. The CDR3 is 19 residues long. The V gene's germline CDR1 is SGHAT and CDR2 FQNNGV. CDR3 in DNA: TGTGCCAGCAGCGCCAGGACTAGCGGGAGGCCGAGCTCCTACAATGAGCAGTTCTTC. This sequence encodes CASSARTSGRPSSYNEQFF.

The chain employs TRBV7-9 and TRBJ2-3, with unresolved D. The CDR3 sequence is 13 residues long. Trimming stripped 7 bases from V and 2 bases from J, with 10 bases between. Germline V gene lookup returns CDR1 SEHNR and CDR2 FQNEAQ (reference sequence). The CDR3 loop reads CASTRQATDTQYF. The CDR3 nucleotides are TGTGCCAGCACCCGGCAGGCCACAGATACGCAGTATTTT.

V and J are TRBV7-3 and TRBJ2-1; TRBD2 matches 12 bases. This CDR3 spans 16 amino acids. CDR1 is SGHTA and CDR2 is FQGTGA in the germline V gene. The ends lost 0 bases at V and 9 bases at J; junction bases unmatched: 6. CDR3 coding DNA: TGTGCCAGCAGCTTAACCCCTAGCGGGAGGGTGGGTGAGCAGTTCTTC. Amino acids: CASSLTPSGRVGEQFF.

The chain is built from TRBV6-1 and TRBJ1-2, with D unclear. V lost 2 bases, J lost 2 bases, and 12 bases lay in between. The CDR3 runs 15 residues. Germline CDR1 MNHNS, CDR2 SASEGT. The CDR3 region has the DNA TGTGCCAGCAGTGAAAGCACAGTGGGGAACTATGGCTACACCTTC. Amino acids: CASSESTVGNYGYTF.

This clone rates as large. The rearrangement links TRBV4-1 to TRBJ2-2; D unresolved. V was trimmed by 7 bases and J by 6 bases, leaving 9 bases between them. Germline CDR1 is MGHRA and CDR2 is YSYEKL. The CDR3 totals 12 residues. Here the CDR3 reads CASNLGAGELFF. The CDR3 DNA sequence: TGCGCCAGCAACCTTGGGGCCGGGGAGCTGTTTTTT.